Listed below are T cell receptor beta chains from one sample, sequenced in a study of cytotoxic CD8 clonotypes in ibrutinib-treated CLL. Data came from immunoSEQ multiplex PCR; TCRdb stores just in-frame clones and leaves some out. The sample comprises around 21,000 clones, less than 80% of which are singletons, and about 28% rests with the top ten. The source was PBMCs, collected before ibrutinib treatment. The receptors were gathered from a human donor with chronic lymphocytic leukemia. CDR3s include the opening cysteine and the closing phenylalanine or tryptophan. A D gene is named only where the DNA matches it firmly. Size tells how often a clone was seen (once, few, many) or the class of an expanded clone, and some rows leave it out.

>TRBD1|NA|TRBV28|TRBJ2-5
TGTGCCAGCAGTCCAAGGACAGGGGGTTGGGAGACCCAGTACTTC
CASSPRTGGWETQYF
>NA|NA|TRBV21-1|TRBJ2-7
TGTGCCAGCAGCACCCAAGACAGTCTCCGTTTCTACGAGCAGTACTTC
CASSTQDSLRFYEQYF
>TRBD1|NA|TRBV27|TRBJ1-4
TGTGCCAGCAGTCGTCTGGGGACAGTACCCCTTACTAATGAAAAACTGTTTTTT
CASSRLGTVPLTNEKLFF
>NA|NA|TRBV2|TRBJ2-3
TGTGCCAGCAGCCCCGACTCTGGCACAGATACGCAGTATTTT
CASSPDSGTDTQYF
>TRBD1|NA|TRBV5-4|TRBJ2-7
TGTGCCAGCAGCAAAGGGGACAGGGAGGGCAACGAGCAGTACTTC
CASSKGDREGNEQYF
>TRBD1|NA|TRBV14|TRBJ2-1
TGTGCCAGCAGCCAACGGACAGGTTTTCGGAATGAGCAGTTCTTC
CASSQRTGFRNEQFF
>NA|NA|TRBV5-6|TRBJ2-7
TGTGCCAGCAACACACCGAATAGAGGGGTCCGACACTCCTACGAGCAGTACTTC
CASNTPNRGVRHSYEQYF
>TRBD2|NA|TRBV5-6|TRBJ2-7
TGTGCCAGCAGCCGCGGGACTAGCGGGAACGAGCAGTACTTC
CASSRGTSGNEQYF
>TRBD1|NA|TRBV29-1|TRBJ2-7
TGCAGCGTAGCTACAGGGGTGGGGGAGCAGTACTTC
CSVATGVGEQYF
>NA|NA|TRBV29-1|TRBJ2-4
TGCAGCGTTGAGACTTCATCAAACATTCAGTACTTC
CSVETSSNIQYF
>NA|NA|TRBV4-3|TRBJ2-7
TGCGCCAGCAGCCAAGGGCGGGCTACCTACGAGCAGTACTTC
CASSQGRATYEQYF
>NA|NA|TRBV7-7|TRBJ1-3
TGTGCCAGCAGCTTAGATGGAAACACCATATATTTT
CASSLDGNTIYF
>NA|NA|TRBV7-3|TRBJ2-1
TGTGCCAGCAGCTTAACTGAGGGGGGGCATGAGCAGTTCTTC
CASSLTEGGHEQFF
>NA|NA|TRBV6-5|TRBJ2-5
TGTGCCAGCAGTTCCTCTTGGGACATAACATCAGAGACCCAGTACTTC
CASSSSWDITSETQYF
>NA|NA|TRBV18|TRBJ2-3
TGTGCCAGCTCACCTCTCGGACAGTCGAGCACAGATACGCAGTATTTT
CASSPLGQSSTDTQYF
>NA|NA|TRBV11-2|TRBJ2-7
TGTGCCAGCAGCTTGGGGAGTTCCTACGAGCAGTACTTC
CASSLGSSYEQYF
>NA|NA|TRBV5-1|TRBJ2-2
TGCGCCAGCAGCTACCAGGCAACCGGGGAGCTGTTTTTT
CASSYQATGELFF
>TRBD1|NA|TRBV4-1|TRBJ1-6
TGCGCCAGCAGCCAGGGGACAGGGGGAAACGCGTTGGCACCCCTCCACTTT
CASSQGTGGNALAPLHF
>TRBD1|NA|TRBV6-4|TRBJ1-1
TGTGCCAGCCCACATACAGGGGGCAAAATTAGGGCTGAAGCTTTCTTT
CASPHTGGKIRAEAFF
>TRBD2|NA|TRBV7-2|TRBJ2-1
TGTGCCAGCAGCTCATACGGGGGGAGGCCCTACAATGAGCAGTTCTTC
CASSSYGGRPYNEQFF
>NA|NA|TRBV19|TRBJ2-7
TGTGCCAGTAGTGTAGAGGACGGCTACGAGCAGTACTTC
CASSVEDGYEQYF
>TRBD1|NA|TRBV4-3|TRBJ1-1
TGCGCCAGCAGCCGGGGGACAGGGGGCGAAGCTTTCTTT
CASSRGTGGEAFF
>TRBD2|NA|TRBV5-1|TRBJ2-7
TGCGCCAGCAGCTTGGCCAGCGGGAGCCTCTCCTACGAGCAGTACTTC
CASSLASGSLSYEQYF
>NA|few|TRBV2|TRBJ2-7
TGTGCCAGCAGCCCTTACGGGGTAGGAAACCACTTC
CASSPYGVGNHF
>TRBD2|NA|TRBV15|TRBJ2-2
TGTGCCATCCGGGGGGGCCAGAACACCGGGGAGCTGTTTTTT
CAIRGGQNTGELFF
>NA|NA|TRBV6-1|TRBJ1-2
TGTGCCAGCAGCCACAGGGAAGGCTATGGCTACACCTTC
CASSHREGYGYTF
>TRBD2|NA|TRBV19|TRBJ2-3
TGTGCCAGTAGCCCGGGACTAGCGGGAGGGTCTAGCACAGATACGCAGTATTTT
CASSPGLAGGSSTDTQYF
>NA|few|TRBV11-2|TRBJ1-2
TGTGCCAGCAGCTTAGCTGCAGGGAGCTATGGCTACACCTTC
CASSLAAGSYGYTF
>NA|NA|TRBV6-6|TRBJ2-2
TGTGCCAGCAGAGCCCGAGACACCGGGGAGCTGTTTTTT
CASRARDTGELFF
>NA|NA|TRBV11-2|TRBJ2-4
TGTGCCAGCAGCTTAGATCGGGGGAACATTCAGTACTTC
CASSLDRGNIQYF
>TRBD1|few|TRBV5-1|TRBJ2-7
TGCGCCAGCAGCTTCCGGGACAGGAGGGACGAGCAGTACTTC
CASSFRDRRDEQYF
>NA|NA|TRBV18|TRBJ1-2
TGTGCCAGCTCACCTTACTTCGACAGCTATGGCTACACCTTC
CASSPYFDSYGYTF
>TRBD1|NA|TRBV14|TRBJ2-1
TGTGCCAGCAGCCCGACAGGGATGGGGCTGTACAACAATGAGCAGTTCTTC
CASSPTGMGLYNNEQFF
>NA|NA|TRBV15|TRBJ1-2
TGTGCCACCAGCAGAGATCTGGACGCCCTCCCCTACTTC
CATSRDLDALPYF
>NA|NA|TRBV10-3|TRBJ2-7
TGTGCCATCAGTGTGGGGTCCTCCTACGAGCAGTACTTC
CAISVGSSYEQYF
>NA|NA|TRBV5-1|TRBJ2-7
TGCGCCAGCAGCTTTGGACTCCGGTACCCCTACGAGCAGTACTTC
CASSFGLRYPYEQYF
>NA|NA|TRBV6-1|TRBJ2-5
TGTGCCAGCAGTGGGACAGTTCAAGAGACCCAGTACTTC
CASSGTVQETQYF
>NA|NA|TRBV7-2|TRBJ1-5
TGTGCCAGCAGCCCCCGGACGGGAAATCAGCCCCAGCATTTT
CASSPRTGNQPQHF
>NA|NA|TRBV5-1|TRBJ2-3
TGCGCCAGCAGCCCAGGACAGTTCACAGATACGCAGTATTTT
CASSPGQFTDTQYF
>TRBD1|NA|TRBV5-1|TRBJ2-5
TGCGCCAGCAGCTTGTTTGGCAGGGGGACGCAAGAGACCCAGTACTTC
CASSLFGRGTQETQYF
>NA|NA|TRBV29-1|TRBJ2-1
TGCAGTCCCAGCGGCCCGGAGGGGAATGAGCAGTTCTTC
CSPSGPEGNEQFF
>NA|few|TRBV7-2|TRBJ1-5
TGTGCCAGCAGCTTACGGTATAGCAATCAGCCCCAGCATTTT
CASSLRYSNQPQHF
>TRBD1|once|TRBV28|TRBJ2-5
TGTGCCAGCAGGGCATCGGACAGGCGCCAAGAGACCCAGTACTTC
CASRASDRRQETQYF
>NA|once|TRBV5-6|TRBJ2-7
TGTGCCAGCAGCTTGAGAGGACGCGAGCAGTACTTC
CASSLRGREQYF
>NA|NA|TRBV10-3|TRBJ2-3
TGTGCCATCAAACCGGGACCAGACACAGATACGCAGTATTTT
CAIKPGPDTDTQYF
>NA|NA|TRBV21-1|TRBJ1-3
TGTGCCAGCAGGGACCGGGGTCTGGGCTTCTTCGTCATATATTTT
CASRDRGLGFFVIYF
>NA|few|TRBV6-5|TRBJ1-3
TGTGCCAGGGGGAAGGATTCTGGAAACACCATATATTTT
CARGKDSGNTIYF
>NA|NA|TRBV9|TRBJ1-2
TGTGCCAGCAGCGGAGGGATAGGGTATGGCTACACCTTC
CASSGGIGYGYTF
>TRBD2|NA|TRBV27|TRBJ2-7
TGTGCCAGCAGTTTTCTAGCGGGAGGGTTAAGATCCTACGAGCAGTACTTC
CASSFLAGGLRSYEQYF
>TRBD2|NA|TRBV7-2|TRBJ2-7
TGTGCCAGCAGCTTCGGACTAGCGGGGGCAGGGGGGTCCTACGAGCAGTACTTC
CASSFGLAGAGGSYEQYF
>NA|NA|TRBV7-3|TRBJ2-2
TGTGCCAGCAGCTTATCGGGACCCGGGGAGCTGTTTTTT
CASSLSGPGELFF